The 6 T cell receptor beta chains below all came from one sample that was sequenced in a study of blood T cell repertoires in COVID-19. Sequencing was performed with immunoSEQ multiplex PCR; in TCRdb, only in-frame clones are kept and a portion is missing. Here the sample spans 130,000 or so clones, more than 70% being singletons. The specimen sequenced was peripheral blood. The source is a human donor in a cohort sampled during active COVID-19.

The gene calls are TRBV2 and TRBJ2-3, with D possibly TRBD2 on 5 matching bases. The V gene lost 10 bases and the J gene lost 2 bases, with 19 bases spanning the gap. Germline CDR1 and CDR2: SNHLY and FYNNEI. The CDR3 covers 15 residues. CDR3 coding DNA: TGTGCCACCTCTATGGCGAGGGTCCCCACAGATACGCAGTATTTT. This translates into CATSMARVPTDTQYF.

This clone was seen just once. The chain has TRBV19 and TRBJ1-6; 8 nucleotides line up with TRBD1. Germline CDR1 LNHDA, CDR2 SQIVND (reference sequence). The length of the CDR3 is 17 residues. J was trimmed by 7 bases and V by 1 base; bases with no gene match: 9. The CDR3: CASSIGGTGLQNSPLHF. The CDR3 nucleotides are TGTGCCAGTAGTATAGGAGGGACAGGTTTGCAGAATTCACCCCTCCACTTT.

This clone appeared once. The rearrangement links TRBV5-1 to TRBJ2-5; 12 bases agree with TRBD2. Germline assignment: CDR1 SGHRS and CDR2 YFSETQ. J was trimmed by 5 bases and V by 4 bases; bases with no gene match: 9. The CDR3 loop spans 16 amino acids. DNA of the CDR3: TGCGCCAGCAGCGCCCCTCGGACTAGCGGGACCGAGACCCAGTACTTC. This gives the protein CASSAPRTSGTETQYF.

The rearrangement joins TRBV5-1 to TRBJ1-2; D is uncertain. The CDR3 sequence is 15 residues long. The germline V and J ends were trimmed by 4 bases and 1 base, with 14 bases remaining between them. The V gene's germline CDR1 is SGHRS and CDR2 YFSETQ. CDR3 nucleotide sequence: TGCGCCAGCAGCCAACCATTACTCGGTAACTATGGCTACACCTTC. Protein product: CASSQPLLGNYGYTF. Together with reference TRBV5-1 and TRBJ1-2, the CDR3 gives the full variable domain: KAGVTQTPRYLIKTRGQQVTLSCSPISGHRSVSWYQQTPGQGLQFLFEYFSETQRNKGNFPGRFSGRQFSNSRSEMNVSTLELGDSALYLCASSQPLLGNYGYTFGSGTRLTVV.

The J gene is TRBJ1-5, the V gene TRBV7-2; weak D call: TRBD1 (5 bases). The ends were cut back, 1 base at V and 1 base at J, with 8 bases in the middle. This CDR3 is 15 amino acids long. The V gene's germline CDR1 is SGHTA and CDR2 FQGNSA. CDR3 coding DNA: TGTGCCAGCAGCTTAGGACGGGGGAGCAATCAGCCCCAGCATTTT. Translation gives CASSLGRGSNQPQHF.

Here the CDR3 DNA reads TGTGCCAGCAGCCTAAGTCCCACTAGCGGGAGCACAGATACGCAGTATTTT. Translated: CASSLSPTSGSTDTQYF. The chain links TRBV11-3 to TRBJ2-3; TRBD2 matches at 9 bases. Germline values: CDR1 SGHNT, CDR2 YENEEA. J was trimmed by 0 bases and V by 5 bases; bases with no gene match: 9. The CDR3 sequence is 17 residues long.